This T cell receptor beta chain was documented in a study of blood T cells in healthy people across ages. About the study: About one barcoded beta molecule per two T cells was captured by template switching. Findings and limits, study-wide: Long-lived donors exceeded aged donors in naive CD4+ cells and diversity. Roughly linear age-related decline in beta diversity appeared, significant by age approximately 41.

The table lists this clonotype with a few counts. Its antigen is unknown. V shed 1 base, J shed 8 bases, and the junction held 11 bases outside the gene matches. CDR1 and CDR2 from the germline V gene are SGHTA and FQGNSA. The CDR3 is 16 residues long. Alongside a J-beta primer mix, a sample-barcoded 5' primer served in a second PCR lasting roughly 6 to 11 cycles. TCRdb independently ran MiXCR on the 5' RACE reads; one entry per CDR3 protein. Of around 800,000 distinct CDR3 sequences listed, 53% are singletons. This receptor was taken from a man older than 75 in good health. The sample consisted of blood. The genes are TRBV7-2 and TRBJ1-2; 9 bases line up with TRBD1. The CDR3 loop reads CASSLVTGQGNQGYTF. The CDR3 nucleotides are TGTGCCAGCAGCTTAGTAACAGGACAGGGGAATCAAGGCTACACCTTC.